This T cell receptor (beta chain) stems from a study of TIL therapy for anti-PD-1-resistant metastatic lung cancer. Whole-study findings and limits: Infused TIL clonotypes partially replaced the baseline blood repertoire, then decayed over months.

This was the immunoSEQ v3 assay. Sequencing depth was some 2 million read pairs for survey level, about 5-6 million for deep. Only in-frame clones appear in the TCRdb table, and some are missing; sequencing was by immunoSEQ multiplex PCR. The table records fewer than 25,000 clones, around 70% of them present only once. The length of the CDR3 is 13 residues. Germline V CDR1 and CDR2: SGHRS, YFSETQ. The V gene lost 3 bases and the J gene lost 11 bases, with 12 bases spanning the gap. Time point denoted: pre-treatment sample, taken before nivolumab and TIL therapy. Of note for this clone: Its antigen is unidentified.

This TCR was recovered from a person between 25 and 79 years old with non-small cell lung cancer. The source was blood, collected at baseline. The V and J genes are TRBV5-1 and TRBJ1-6; the D gene is possibly TRBD1 (5 bases). For the CDR3, the DNA is TGCGCCAGCAGCTGGGAGGGGAACCCACCCCTCCACTTT. This codes for CASSWEGNPPLHF.